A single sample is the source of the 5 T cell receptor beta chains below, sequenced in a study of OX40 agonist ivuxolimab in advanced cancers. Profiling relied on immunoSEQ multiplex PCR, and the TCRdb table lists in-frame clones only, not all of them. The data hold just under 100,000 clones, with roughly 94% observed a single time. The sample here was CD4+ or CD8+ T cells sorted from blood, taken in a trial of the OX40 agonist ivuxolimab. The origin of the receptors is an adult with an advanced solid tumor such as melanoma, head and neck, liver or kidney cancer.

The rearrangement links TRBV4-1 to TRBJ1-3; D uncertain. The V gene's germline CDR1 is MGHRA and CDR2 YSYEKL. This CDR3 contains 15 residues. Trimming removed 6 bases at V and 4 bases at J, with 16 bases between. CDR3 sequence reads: CASRPHENVGNTIYF. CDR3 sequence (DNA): TGCGCCAGCAGGCCTCACGAGAACGTCGGAAACACCATATATTTT.

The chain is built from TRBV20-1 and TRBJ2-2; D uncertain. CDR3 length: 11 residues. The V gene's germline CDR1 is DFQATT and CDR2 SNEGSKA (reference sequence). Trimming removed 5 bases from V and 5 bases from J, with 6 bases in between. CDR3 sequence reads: CSALLTGELFF. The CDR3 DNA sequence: TGCAGTGCTCTTCTAACCGGGGAGCTGTTTTTT.

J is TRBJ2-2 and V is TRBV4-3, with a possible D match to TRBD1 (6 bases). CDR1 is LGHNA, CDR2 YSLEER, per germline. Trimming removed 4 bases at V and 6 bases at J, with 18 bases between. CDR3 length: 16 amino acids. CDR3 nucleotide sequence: TGCGCCAGCAGCCCTCGACCCGCAGGGGTCGCCGGGGAGCTGTTTTTT. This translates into CASSPRPAGVAGELFF.

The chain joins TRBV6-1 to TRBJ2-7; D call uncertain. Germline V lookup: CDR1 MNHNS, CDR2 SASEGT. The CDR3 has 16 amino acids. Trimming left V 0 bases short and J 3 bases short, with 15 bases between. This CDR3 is CASSEAPELTFYEQYF. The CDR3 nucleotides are TGTGCCAGCAGTGAAGCGCCAGAATTAACCTTCTACGAGCAGTACTTC.

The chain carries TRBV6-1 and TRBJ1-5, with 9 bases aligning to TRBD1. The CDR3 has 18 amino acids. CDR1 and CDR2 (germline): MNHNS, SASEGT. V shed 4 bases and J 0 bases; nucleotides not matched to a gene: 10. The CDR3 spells CASSGSRDRDYSNQPQHF. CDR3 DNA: TGTGCCAGCAGTGGGTCCCGGGACAGGGACTATAGCAATCAGCCCCAGCATTTT.